The clone carrying this T cell receptor (beta chain) is categorized as medium-sized. Its matching antigen is unknown. The data stem from a study of T cell responses to AZD1222 COVID-19 vaccine. Findings of the study overall: It was only after the peak T cell response that any repertoires were sampled. Unmutated regions of variants are reportedly targeted by nearly half of spike-specific TCRs. After two AZD1222 doses, spike-specific TCR breadth and depth rose versus day 0. Most donors were white British and more were female, and clonal diversity was possibly underestimated.

The repertoire was sequenced with immunoSEQ multiplex PCR; TCRdb's copy has only in-frame clones and lacks some. The data show approximately 67,000 clones, with around 86% seen just once and about 2.4% held by the top ten. The V end was cut by 2 bases, the J end by 5 bases, with 19 bases between. Germline CDR1 and CDR2: SGHTA and FQGNSA. CDR3 size: 16 residues. Here the sequenced sample was peripheral blood, taken on day 0 of AZD1222 vaccination. The sequence was collected from an adult in good health. The V call is TRBV7-2, the J call TRBJ2-7, with no clear D. CDR3 in amino acids: CASSLPYSLKGNEQYF. The CDR3 DNA reads as TGTGCCAGCAGCTTACCTTACTCCCTAAAGGGAAACGAGCAGTACTTC.